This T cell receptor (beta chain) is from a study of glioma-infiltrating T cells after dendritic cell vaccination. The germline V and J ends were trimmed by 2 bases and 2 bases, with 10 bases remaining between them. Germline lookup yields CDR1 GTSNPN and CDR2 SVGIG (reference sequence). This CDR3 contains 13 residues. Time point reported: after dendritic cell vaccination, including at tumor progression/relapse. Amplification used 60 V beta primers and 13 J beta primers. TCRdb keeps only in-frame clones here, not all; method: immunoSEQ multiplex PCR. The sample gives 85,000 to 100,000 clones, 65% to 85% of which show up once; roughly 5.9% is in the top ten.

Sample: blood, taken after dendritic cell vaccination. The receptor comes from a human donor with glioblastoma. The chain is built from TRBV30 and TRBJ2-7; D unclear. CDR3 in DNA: TGTGCCTGGAGTTCGCGGTCGGCCTACGAGCAGTACTTC. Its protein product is CAWSSRSAYEQYF.